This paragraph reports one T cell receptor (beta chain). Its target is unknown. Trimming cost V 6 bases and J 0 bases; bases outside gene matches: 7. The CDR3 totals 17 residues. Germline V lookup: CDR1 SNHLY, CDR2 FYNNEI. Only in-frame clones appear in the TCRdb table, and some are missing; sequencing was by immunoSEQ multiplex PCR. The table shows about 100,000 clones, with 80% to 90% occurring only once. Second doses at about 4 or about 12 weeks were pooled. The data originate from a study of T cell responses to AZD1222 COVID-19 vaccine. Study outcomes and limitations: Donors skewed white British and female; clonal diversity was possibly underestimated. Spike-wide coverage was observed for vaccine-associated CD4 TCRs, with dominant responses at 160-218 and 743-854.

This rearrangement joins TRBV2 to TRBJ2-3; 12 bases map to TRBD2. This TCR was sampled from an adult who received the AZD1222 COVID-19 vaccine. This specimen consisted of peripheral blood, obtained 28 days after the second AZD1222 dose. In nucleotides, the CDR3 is TGTGCCAGCAGAATTACTAGCGGGGGGACTAGCACAGATACGCAGTATTTT. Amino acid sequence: CASRITSGGTSTDTQYF.